This section outlines one T cell receptor (beta chain) sequence together with its context. These data belong to a study of blood T cell repertoires in COVID-19. In the original analysis: Reference gene primer amplification gave nucleated cell count estimates. Data came from immunoSEQ multiplex PCR; TCRdb stores just in-frame clones and leaves some out. V and J calls and clone size follow that table, whereas D and trimming were derived from the DNA. The sample shows 300,000 to 350,000 clones, roughly 90% of them seen only once. The CDR3 runs to 15 residues. Per germline, CDR1 MNHEY and CDR2 SVGEGT. V was pared by 5 bases and J by 2 bases, with 13 bases between. Followed longitudinally, the Seattle patients had been enrolled during active infection.

The TCR originated in a man between 25 and 39 years old with COVID-19, enrolled during active disease. The rearrangement joins TRBV6-2 or TRBV6-3 to TRBJ1-5; D perhaps matches TRBD1 (5 bases). The sequenced sample was peripheral blood. This CDR3 reads CASSTGGQGNQPQHF. DNA of the CDR3: TGTGCCAGCAGTACGGGGGGTCAAGGCAATCAGCCCCAGCATTTT.